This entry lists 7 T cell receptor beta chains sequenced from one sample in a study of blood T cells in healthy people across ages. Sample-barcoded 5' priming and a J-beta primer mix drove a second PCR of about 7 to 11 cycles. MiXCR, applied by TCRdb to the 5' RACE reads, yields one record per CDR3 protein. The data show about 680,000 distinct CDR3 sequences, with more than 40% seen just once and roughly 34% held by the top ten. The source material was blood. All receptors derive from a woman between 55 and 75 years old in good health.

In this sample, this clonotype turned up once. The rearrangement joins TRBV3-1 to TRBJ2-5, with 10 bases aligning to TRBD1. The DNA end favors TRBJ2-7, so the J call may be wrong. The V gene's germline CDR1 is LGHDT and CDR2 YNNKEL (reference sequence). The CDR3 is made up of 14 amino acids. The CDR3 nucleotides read TGTGCCAGCAGCCAACGACAGGGGGCCAACGAGCAGTACTTC. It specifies CASSQRQGANEQYF.

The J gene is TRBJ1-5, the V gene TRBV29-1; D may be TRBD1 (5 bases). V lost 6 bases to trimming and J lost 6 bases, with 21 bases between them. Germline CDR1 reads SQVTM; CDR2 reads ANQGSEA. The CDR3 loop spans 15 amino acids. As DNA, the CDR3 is TGCAGCGTCGGGGCCGGAACAGGCGGGGGTCAGCCCCAGCATTTT. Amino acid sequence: CSVGAGTGGGQPQHF.

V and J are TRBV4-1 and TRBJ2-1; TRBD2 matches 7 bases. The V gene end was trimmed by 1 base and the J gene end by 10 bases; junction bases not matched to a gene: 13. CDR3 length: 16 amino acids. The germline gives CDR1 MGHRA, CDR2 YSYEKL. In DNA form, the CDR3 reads TGCGCCAGCAGCCAAGGTGAACTAGCGCTCGACTGGGAGCAGTTCTTC. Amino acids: CASSQGELALDWEQFF.

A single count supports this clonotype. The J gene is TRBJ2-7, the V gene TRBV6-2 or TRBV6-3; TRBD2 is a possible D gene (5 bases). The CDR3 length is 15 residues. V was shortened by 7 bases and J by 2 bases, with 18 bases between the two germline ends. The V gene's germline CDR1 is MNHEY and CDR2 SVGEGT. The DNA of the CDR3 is TGTGCCAGCATTCAAACCCCAGGAGGAGCCTACGAGCAGTACTTC. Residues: CASIQTPGGAYEQYF.

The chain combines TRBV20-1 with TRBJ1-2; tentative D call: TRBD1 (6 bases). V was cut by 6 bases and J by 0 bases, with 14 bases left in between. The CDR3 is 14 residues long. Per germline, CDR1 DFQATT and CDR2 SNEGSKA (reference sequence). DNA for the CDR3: TGCAGTGCCCGGGGGCAGGGACCTAACTATGGCTACACCTTC. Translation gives CSARGQGPNYGYTF.

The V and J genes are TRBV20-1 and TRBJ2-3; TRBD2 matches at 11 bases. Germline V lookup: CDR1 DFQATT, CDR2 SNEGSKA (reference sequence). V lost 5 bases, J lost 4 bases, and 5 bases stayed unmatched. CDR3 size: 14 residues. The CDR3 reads CSALAGGKADTQYF. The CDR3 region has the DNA TGCAGTGCTTTAGCGGGAGGGAAGGCAGATACGCAGTATTTT.

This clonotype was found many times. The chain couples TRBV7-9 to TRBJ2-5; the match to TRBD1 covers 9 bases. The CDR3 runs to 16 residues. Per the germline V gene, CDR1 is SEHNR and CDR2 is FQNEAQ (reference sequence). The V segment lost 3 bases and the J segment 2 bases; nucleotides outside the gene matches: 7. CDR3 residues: CASSFGTGPGQETQYF. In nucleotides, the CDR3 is TGTGCCAGCAGCTTCGGGACAGGGCCGGGGCAAGAGACCCAGTACTTC.